Listed below are T cell receptor beta chains from one sample, sequenced in a study of lymphopenia after photon versus proton radiotherapy. Data came from immunoSEQ multiplex PCR; TCRdb stores just in-frame clones and leaves some out. Among more than 15,000 clones listed, 84% were seen once. The starting material was peripheral blood, obtained from a patient treated with photon-based radiotherapy. All receptors come from a woman between 45 and 60 years old with pancreatic cancer. Both conserved end residues are part of each CDR3. Fields, in order: CDR3 DNA, CDR3 protein, D gene, J gene, V gene, clone size. D genes are given only for firm matches. Only part of the rows carry a size: once, few, many, or a class if the clone is expanded.

cdr3_nt: TGTGCCTGTGGGGCAGATCAGCCCCAGCATTTT; cdr3_aa: CACGADQPQHF; d_call: -; j_call: TRBJ1-5; v_call: TRBV30; clone_size: -
cdr3_nt: TGCGCCAGCAGCCCGGGGGGCTTTGGGACCTACGAGCAGTACTTC; cdr3_aa: CASSPGGFGTYEQYF; d_call: -; j_call: TRBJ2-7; v_call: TRBV4-3; clone_size: -
cdr3_nt: TGTGCCAGCAGCTTGGGAACAGGGGATTTTATAAGCTACACCTTC; cdr3_aa: CASSLGTGDFISYTF; d_call: TRBD1; j_call: TRBJ1-2; v_call: TRBV5-6; clone_size: few
cdr3_nt: TGTGCCAGTAGCACATGGACAGGAAACACCGGGGAGCTGTTTTTT; cdr3_aa: CASSTWTGNTGELFF; d_call: TRBD1; j_call: TRBJ2-2; v_call: TRBV5-4; clone_size: -
cdr3_nt: TGTGCCAGCACCCCGGATCACGGACCGAATCAGCCCCAGCATTTT; cdr3_aa: CASTPDHGPNQPQHF; d_call: -; j_call: TRBJ1-5; v_call: TRBV28; clone_size: -
cdr3_nt: TGTGCCAGCAGACCTTTAGCGGGACGGTTCTTGGGAGAGACCCAGTACTTC; cdr3_aa: CASRPLAGRFLGETQYF; d_call: TRBD2; j_call: TRBJ2-5; v_call: TRBV27; clone_size: -
cdr3_nt: TGTGCCAGCAGCCAAGAGGGGGCGGGGGGATACGATACGCAGTATTTT; cdr3_aa: CASSQEGAGGYDTQYF; d_call: TRBD2; j_call: TRBJ2-3; v_call: TRBV4-2; clone_size: -
cdr3_nt: TGTGCCTGGAGTGTAGGGGGGGATGCGCAGACCCAGTACTTC; cdr3_aa: CAWSVGGDAQTQYF; d_call: -; j_call: TRBJ2-5; v_call: TRBV30; clone_size: -
cdr3_nt: TGCGCCAGCAGCCTGGACAGTTTTAATGAAAAACTGTTTTTT; cdr3_aa: CASSLDSFNEKLFF; d_call: -; j_call: TRBJ1-4; v_call: TRBV5-1; clone_size: -
cdr3_nt: TGTGCCAGTAGTATCAAGTGGCCAGGTTGGGACAGCCAAGGGGATACGCAGTATTTT; cdr3_aa: CASSIKWPGWDSQGDTQYF; d_call: TRBD1; j_call: TRBJ2-3; v_call: TRBV19; clone_size: -
cdr3_nt: TGTGCCAGCAGTCCTACAGGGCTGAACATTCAGTACTTC; cdr3_aa: CASSPTGLNIQYF; d_call: -; j_call: TRBJ2-4; v_call: TRBV25-1; clone_size: -
cdr3_nt: TGCGCCAGCAGTACGTCCGGCGGGTCCTCCTACGAGCAGTACTTC; cdr3_aa: CASSTSGGSSYEQYF; d_call: -; j_call: TRBJ2-7; v_call: TRBV4-3; clone_size: -
cdr3_nt: TGTGCCAGCAGTTTTCGGGGGCATAACTATGGCTACACCTTC; cdr3_aa: CASSFRGHNYGYTF; d_call: -; j_call: TRBJ1-2; v_call: TRBV28; clone_size: -
cdr3_nt: TGCGCCAGCAGCGAGCGTGTTAGCGGGAGGGCCTTATCCTACGAGCAGTACTTC; cdr3_aa: CASSERVSGRALSYEQYF; d_call: TRBD2; j_call: TRBJ2-7; v_call: TRBV5-1; clone_size: -
cdr3_nt: TGTGCCAGCAGTTTATCAACACTAGCGGGTAACAATGAGCAGTTCTTC; cdr3_aa: CASSLSTLAGNNEQFF; d_call: TRBD2; j_call: TRBJ2-1; v_call: TRBV28; clone_size: -
cdr3_nt: TGCGCCAGCAGTGACCTTGGACAGGGGCTTTCCTACGAGCAGTACTTC; cdr3_aa: CASSDLGQGLSYEQYF; d_call: TRBD1; j_call: TRBJ2-7; v_call: TRBV10-2; clone_size: -
cdr3_nt: TGTGCCAGCAGTGAAGATCCCGGCAGGGGGCAGAACACTGAAGCTTTCTTT; cdr3_aa: CASSEDPGRGQNTEAFF; d_call: TRBD1; j_call: TRBJ1-1; v_call: TRBV6-1; clone_size: -
cdr3_nt: TGCGCCAGCAGCCCCAGGGAGGGGGGCGAGCAGTACTTC; cdr3_aa: CASSPREGGEQYF; d_call: -; j_call: TRBJ2-7; v_call: TRBV4-1; clone_size: -